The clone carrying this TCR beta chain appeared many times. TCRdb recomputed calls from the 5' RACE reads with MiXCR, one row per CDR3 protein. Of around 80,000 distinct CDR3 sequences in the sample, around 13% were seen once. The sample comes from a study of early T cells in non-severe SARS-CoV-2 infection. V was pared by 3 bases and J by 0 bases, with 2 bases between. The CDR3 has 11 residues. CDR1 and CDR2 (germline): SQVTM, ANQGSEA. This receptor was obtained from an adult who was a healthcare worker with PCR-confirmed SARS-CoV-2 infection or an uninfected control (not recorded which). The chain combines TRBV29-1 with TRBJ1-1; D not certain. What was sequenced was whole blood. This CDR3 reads CSVEMNTEAFF. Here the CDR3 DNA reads TGCAGCGTTGAGATGAACACTGAAGCTTTCTTT.